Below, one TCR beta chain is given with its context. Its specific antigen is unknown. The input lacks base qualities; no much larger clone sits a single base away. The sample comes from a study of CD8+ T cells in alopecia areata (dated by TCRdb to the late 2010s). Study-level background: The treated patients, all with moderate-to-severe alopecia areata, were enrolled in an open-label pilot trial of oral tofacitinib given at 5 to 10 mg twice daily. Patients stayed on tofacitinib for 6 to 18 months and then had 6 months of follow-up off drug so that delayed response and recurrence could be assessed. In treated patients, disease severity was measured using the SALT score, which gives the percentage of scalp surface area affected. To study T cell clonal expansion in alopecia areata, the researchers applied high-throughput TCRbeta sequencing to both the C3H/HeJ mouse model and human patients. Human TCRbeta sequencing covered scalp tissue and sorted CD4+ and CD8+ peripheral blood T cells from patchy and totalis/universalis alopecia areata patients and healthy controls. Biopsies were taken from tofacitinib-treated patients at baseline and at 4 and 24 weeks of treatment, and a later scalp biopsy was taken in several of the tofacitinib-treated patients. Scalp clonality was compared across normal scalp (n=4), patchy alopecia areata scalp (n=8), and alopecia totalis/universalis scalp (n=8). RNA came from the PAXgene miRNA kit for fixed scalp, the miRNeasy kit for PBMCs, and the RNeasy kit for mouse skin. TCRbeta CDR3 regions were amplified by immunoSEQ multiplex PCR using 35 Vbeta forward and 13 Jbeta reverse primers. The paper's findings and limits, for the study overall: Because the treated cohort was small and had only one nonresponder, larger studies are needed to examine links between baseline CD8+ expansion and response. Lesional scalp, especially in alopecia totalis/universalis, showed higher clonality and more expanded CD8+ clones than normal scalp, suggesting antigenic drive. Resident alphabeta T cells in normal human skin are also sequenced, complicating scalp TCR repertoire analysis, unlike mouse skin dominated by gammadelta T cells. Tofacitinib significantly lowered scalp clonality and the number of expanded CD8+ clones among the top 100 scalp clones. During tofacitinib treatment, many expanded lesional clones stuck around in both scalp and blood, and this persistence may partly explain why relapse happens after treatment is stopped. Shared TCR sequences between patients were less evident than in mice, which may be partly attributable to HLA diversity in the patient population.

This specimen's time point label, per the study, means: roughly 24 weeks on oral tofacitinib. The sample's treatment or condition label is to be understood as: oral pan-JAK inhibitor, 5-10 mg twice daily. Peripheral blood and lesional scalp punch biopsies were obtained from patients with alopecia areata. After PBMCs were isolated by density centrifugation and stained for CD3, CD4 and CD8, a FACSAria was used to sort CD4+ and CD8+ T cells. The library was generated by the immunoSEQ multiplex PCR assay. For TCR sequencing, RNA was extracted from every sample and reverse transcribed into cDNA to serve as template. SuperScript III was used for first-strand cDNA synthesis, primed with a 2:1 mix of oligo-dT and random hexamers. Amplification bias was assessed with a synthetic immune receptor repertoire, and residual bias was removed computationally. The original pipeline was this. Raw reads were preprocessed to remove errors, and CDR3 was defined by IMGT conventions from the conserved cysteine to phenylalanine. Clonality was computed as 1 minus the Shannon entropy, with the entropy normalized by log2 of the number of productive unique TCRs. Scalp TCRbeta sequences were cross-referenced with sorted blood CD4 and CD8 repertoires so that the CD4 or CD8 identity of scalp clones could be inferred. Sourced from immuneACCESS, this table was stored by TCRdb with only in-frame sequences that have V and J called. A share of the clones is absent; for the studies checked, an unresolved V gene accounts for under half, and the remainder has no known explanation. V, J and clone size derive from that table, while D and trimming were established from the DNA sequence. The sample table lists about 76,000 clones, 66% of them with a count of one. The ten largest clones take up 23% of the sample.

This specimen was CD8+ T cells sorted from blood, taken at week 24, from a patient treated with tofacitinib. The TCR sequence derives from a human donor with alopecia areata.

The DNA sequence is as follows: TGCGCCAGCAGCTTGGCACAGGGCATGAACACTGAAGCTTTCTTT. The resulting protein is CASSLAQGMNTEAFF. Recombination linked TRBV5-1 to TRBJ1-1; TRBD1 is perhaps the D gene, given 6 matching bases. The CDR3 sequence holds 15 residues, the cysteine and phenylalanine included. Kept here is only the CDR3 DNA, which spans 45 bases and is read in frame from base 1. V is cut by 0 bases and J by 0 bases, and the space between the germline ends is 9 bases. CDR1 SGHRS and CDR2 YFSETQ are derived from the germline V gene.